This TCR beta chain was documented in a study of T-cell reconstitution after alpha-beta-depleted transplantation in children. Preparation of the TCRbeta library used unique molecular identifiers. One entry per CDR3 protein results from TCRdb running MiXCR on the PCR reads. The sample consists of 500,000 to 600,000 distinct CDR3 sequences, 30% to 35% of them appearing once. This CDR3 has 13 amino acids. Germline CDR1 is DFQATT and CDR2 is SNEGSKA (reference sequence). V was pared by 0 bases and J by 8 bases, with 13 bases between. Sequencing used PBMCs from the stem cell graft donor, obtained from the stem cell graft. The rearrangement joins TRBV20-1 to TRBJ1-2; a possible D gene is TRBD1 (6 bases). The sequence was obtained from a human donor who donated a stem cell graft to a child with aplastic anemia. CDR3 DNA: TGCAGTGCTAGAGACCTCGACAGGTCCGGCTACACCTTC. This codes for CSARDLDRSGYTF.